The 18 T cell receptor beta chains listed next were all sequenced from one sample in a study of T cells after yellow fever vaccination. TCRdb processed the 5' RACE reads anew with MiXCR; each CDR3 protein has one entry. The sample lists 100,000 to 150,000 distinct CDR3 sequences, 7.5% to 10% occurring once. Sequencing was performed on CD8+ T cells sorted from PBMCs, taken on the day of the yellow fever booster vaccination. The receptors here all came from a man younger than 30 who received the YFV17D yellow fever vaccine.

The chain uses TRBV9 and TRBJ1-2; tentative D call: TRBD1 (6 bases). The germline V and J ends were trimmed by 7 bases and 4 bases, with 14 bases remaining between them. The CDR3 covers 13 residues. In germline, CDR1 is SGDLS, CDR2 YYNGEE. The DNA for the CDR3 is TGTGCCAGCGGAGCTGGACAGCTCTATGGCTACACCTTC. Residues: CASGAGQLYGYTF.

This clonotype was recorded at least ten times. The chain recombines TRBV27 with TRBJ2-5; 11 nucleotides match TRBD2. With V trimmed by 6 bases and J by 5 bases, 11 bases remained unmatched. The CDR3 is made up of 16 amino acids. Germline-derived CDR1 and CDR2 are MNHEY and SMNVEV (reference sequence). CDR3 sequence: CASRTYSGGARETQYF. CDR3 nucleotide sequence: TGTGCCAGCAGGACCTATAGCGGGGGGGCCCGGGAGACCCAGTACTTC.

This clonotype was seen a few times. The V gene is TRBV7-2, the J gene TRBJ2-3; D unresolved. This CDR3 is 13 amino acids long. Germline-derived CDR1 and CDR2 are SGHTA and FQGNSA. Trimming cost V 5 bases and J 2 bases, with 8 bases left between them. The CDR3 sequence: CASSLPYTDTQYF. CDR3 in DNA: TGTGCCAGCAGCCTACCTTACACAGATACGCAGTATTTT.

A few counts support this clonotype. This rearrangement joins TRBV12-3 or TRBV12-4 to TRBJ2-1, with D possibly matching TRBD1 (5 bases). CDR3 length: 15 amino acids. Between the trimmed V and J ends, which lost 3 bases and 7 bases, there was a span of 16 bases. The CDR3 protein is CASSLGGLGVNEQFF. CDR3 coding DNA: TGTGCCAGCAGTTTGGGCGGATTAGGGGTGAATGAGCAGTTCTTC.

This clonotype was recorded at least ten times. The CDR3 reads CASSQGLQPDTQYF. The CDR3 region has the DNA TGCGCCAGCAGCCAAGGACTCCAGCCAGATACGCAGTATTTT. The V gene is TRBV4-1, the J gene TRBJ2-3, with unresolved D. V lost 1 base to trimming and J lost 4 bases, with 9 bases between them. The CDR3 runs to 14 residues. The germline gives CDR1 MGHRA, CDR2 YSYEKL.

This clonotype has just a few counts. CDR3: CASSQGYGGVGNEQFF. CDR3 sequence (DNA): TGCGCCAGCAGCCAAGGGTACGGCGGGGTGGGTAATGAGCAGTTCTTC. The chain joins TRBV4-1 to TRBJ2-1; maybe TRBD2 (6 bases). The CDR3 sequence is 16 residues long. Germline CDR1 MGHRA, CDR2 YSYEKL. Trimming left V 1 base short and J 7 bases short, with 17 bases between.

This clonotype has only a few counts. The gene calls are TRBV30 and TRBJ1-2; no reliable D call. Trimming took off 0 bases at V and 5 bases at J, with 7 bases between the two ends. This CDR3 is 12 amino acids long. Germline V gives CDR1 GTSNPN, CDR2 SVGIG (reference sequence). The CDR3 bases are TGTGCCTGGAGTGTAGAACGGTATGGCTACACCTTC. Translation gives CAWSVERYGYTF.

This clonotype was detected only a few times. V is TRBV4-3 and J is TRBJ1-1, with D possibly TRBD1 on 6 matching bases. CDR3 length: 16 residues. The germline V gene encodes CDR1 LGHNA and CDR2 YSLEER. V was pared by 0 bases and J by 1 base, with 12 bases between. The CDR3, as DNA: TGCGCCAGCAGCCAAGATGGGACAAACCCGAACACTGAAGCTTTCTTT. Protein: CASSQDGTNPNTEAFF.

The CDR3 nucleotides are TGTGCCAGCAGCCTCTACAGGGTCGGGGGGGAAAAACTGTTTTTT. This encodes CASSLYRVGGEKLFF. The gene calls are TRBV7-9 and TRBJ1-4, with a weak D call TRBD1 (6 bases). Trimming removed 5 bases at V and 8 bases at J, with 18 bases between. The CDR3 has 15 amino acids. Germline loops: CDR1 SEHNR, CDR2 FQNEAQ (reference sequence).

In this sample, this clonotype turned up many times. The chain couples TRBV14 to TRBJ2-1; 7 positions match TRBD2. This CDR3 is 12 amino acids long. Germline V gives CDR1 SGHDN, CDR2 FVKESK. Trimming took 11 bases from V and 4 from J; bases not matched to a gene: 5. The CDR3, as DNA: TGTGCCTCGGGGGGACTATACAATGAGCAGTTCTTC. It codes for CASGGLYNEQFF.

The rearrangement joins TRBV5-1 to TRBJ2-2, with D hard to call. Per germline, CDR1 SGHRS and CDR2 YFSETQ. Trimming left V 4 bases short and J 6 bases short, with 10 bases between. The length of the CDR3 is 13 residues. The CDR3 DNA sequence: TGCGCCAGCAGCCAGCTTGGGGCCGGGGAGCTGTTTTTT. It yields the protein CASSQLGAGELFF.

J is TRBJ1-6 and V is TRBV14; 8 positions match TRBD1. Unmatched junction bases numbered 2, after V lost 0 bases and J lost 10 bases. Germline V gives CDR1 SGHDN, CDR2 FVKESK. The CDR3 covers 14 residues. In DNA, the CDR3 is TGTGCCAGCAGCCAAGACCGGGACAGGTCACCCCTCCACTTT. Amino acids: CASSQDRDRSPLHF. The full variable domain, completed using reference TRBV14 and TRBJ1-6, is EAGVTQFPSHSVIEKGQTVTLRCDPISGHDNLYWYRRVMGKEIKFLLHFVKESKQDESGMPNNRFLAERTGGTYSTLKVQPAELEDSGVYFCASSQDRDRSPLHFGNGTRLTVT.

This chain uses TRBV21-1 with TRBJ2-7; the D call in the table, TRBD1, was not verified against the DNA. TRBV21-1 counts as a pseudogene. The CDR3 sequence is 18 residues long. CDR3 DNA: TGTGCCAGCAGCACCCCAACTGGGTCCGGGTTGAGCTCCTACGAGCAGTACGTC. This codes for CASSTPTGSGLSSYEQYV.

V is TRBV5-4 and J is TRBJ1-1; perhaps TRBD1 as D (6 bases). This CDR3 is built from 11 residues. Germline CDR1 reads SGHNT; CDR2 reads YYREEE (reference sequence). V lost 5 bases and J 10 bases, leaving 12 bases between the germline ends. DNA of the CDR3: TGTGCCAGCAGAACAGGGAGACGAGCTTTCTTT. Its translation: CASRTGRRAFF.

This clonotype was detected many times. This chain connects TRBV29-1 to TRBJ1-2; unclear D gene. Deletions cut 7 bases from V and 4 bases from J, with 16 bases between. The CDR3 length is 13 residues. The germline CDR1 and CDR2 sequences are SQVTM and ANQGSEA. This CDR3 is CSAVTENLYGYTF. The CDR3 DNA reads TGCAGCGCCGTAACAGAGAATCTCTATGGCTACACCTTC.

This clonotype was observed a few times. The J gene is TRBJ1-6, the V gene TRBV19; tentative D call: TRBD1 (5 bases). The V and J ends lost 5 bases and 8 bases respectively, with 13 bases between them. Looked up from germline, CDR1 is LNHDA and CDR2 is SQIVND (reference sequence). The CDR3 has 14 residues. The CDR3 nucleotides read TGTGCCAGTAGTGGACAACCAGGGTATTCACCCCTCCACTTT. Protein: CASSGQPGYSPLHF.

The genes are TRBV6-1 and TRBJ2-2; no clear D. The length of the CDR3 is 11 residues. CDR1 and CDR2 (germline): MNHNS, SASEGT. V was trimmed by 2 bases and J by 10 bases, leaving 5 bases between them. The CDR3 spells CASSELLELFF. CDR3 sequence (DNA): TGTGCCAGCAGTGAATTATTGGAGCTGTTTTTT.

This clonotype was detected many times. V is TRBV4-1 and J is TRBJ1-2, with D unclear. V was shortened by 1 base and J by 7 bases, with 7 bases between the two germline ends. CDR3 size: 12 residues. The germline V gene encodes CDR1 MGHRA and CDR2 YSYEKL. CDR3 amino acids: CASSQGPVGYTF. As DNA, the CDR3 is TGCGCCAGCAGCCAAGGTCCAGTTGGCTACACCTTC.